This paragraph reports one T cell receptor beta chain. Its antigen remains unidentified. The V gene end was trimmed by 3 bases and the J gene end by 7 bases; junction bases not matched to a gene: 6. CDR1 SGHTS and CDR2 YDEGEE come from the germline V gene. The CDR3 consists of 13 residues. Tissue from the graft was processed to free its intraepithelial and lamina propria lymphocytes. This sample was taken from a study of graft-versus-host responses after intestinal transplantation. Looking at the study overall: Anti-thymocyte globulin induction was given to all recipients, followed by tacrolimus and steroids for around 3 years. General study points: Analysis identified GvH clones in recipient marrow, with some appearing first in ileum or blood.

The protocol was immunoSEQ multiplex PCR, while the TCRdb copy is restricted to in-frame clones and leaves out a portion. The data show about 17,000 clones, 79% seen once. The rearrangement links TRBV5-8 to TRBJ2-7, with TRBD1 matching 8 bases. The clonotype was recovered from a human patient who received an intestinal transplant, so some T cells may come from the graft donor. The sequencing here drew on ileum tissue, taken approximately 450 days after intestinal transplant. The CDR3 bases are TGTGCCAGCAGCTCGCAGGGGGCGCAGGAGCAGTACTTC. Its translation: CASSSQGAQEQYF.